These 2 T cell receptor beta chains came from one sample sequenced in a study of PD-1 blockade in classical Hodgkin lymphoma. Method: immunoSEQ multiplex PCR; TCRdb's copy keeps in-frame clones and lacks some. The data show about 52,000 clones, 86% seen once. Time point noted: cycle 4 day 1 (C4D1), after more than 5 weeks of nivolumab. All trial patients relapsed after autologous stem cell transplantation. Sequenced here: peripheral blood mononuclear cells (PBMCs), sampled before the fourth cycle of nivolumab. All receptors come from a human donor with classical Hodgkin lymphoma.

In nucleotides, the CDR3 is TGTGCCAGCAGCTTAGTTTTGGTAGGACGGACTGAAGCTTTCTTT. Amino acids: CASSLVLVGRTEAFF. This chain connects TRBV7-9 to TRBJ1-1; no definite D call. Trimming took 1 base from V and 5 from J, leaving 14 bases between them. The CDR3 loop spans 15 amino acids. Germline V gene data show CDR1 as SEHNR and CDR2 as FQNEAQ (reference sequence).

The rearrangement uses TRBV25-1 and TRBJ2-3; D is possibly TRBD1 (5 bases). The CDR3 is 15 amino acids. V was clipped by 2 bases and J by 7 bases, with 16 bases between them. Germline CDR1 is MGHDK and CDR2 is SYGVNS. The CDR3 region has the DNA TGTGCCAGCAGTGAAGGGCAGGGATTCGCAAATACGCAGTATTTT. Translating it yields CASSEGQGFANTQYF.